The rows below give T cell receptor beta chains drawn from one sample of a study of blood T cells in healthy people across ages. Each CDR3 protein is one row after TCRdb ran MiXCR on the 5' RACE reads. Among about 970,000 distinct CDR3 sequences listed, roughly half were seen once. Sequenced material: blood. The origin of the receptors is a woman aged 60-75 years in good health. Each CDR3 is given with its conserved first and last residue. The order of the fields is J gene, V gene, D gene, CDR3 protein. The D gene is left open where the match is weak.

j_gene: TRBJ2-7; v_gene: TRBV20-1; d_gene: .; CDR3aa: CSAAPLTGKVSSEQYF
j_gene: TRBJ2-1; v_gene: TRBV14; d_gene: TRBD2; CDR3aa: CASSQDIVARGSVPYNEQFF
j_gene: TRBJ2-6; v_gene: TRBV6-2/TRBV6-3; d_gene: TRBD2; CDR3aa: CASSRLRLAGHSGANVLTF
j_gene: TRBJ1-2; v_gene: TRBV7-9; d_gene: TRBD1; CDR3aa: CASSPPHRGHGYTF
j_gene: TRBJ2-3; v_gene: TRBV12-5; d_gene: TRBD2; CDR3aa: CASGLSPGTSGSPDTQYF
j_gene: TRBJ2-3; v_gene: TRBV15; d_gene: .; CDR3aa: CATSRDRERVTDTQYF
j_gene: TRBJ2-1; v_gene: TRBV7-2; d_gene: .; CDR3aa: CASSLVDGYNEQFF
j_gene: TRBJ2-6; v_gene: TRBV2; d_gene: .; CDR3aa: CASTWDSGANVLTF
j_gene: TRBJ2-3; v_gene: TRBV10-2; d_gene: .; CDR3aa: CASNQGWGPDTQYF
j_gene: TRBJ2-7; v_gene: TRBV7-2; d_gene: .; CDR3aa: CASSPGQNEQYF
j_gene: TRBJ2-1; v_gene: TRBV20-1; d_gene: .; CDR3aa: CSAQKGGRKLYNEQFF
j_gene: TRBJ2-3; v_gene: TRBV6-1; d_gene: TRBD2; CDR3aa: CASREAGGYTDTQYF
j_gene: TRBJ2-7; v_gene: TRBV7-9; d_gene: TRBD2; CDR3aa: CASSRTGATSGRGSEQYF